The source of this T cell receptor beta chain is a study of blood T cell repertoires in COVID-19 (TCRdb year 2020). About the study as a whole: Samples covering the acute and convalescent phases of COVID-19 were provided by collaborators in the United States, Italy and Spain. The prospective study material was composed of cDNA or gDNA derived from T cells, B-cell-depleted T cells, or PBMCs. Deeply sampled blood TCRbeta repertoires from subjects exposed to, actively infected with, or recovered from COVID-19 were included in the dataset. A freely available public database, intended as a resource for researchers studying the immune response to SARS-CoV-2, is where the repertoires were released. The samples were drawn from two sources: the first 160 participants of the ongoing ImmuneRACE study, and 1,000 to 1,500 subjects contributed by 6 global collaborators. The sample metadata nearly always contained a de-identified subject ID, COVID-19 status, age in years and sex. HLA class I and class II types, where available, came from metadata supplied by the sample provider rather than from assay-based typing.

Whole blood was collected in K2EDTA tubes by collaborating institutions according to the institutions' own protocols. For TCRbeta analysis, collaborators shipped samples as frozen whole blood, isolated PBMCs, or DNA extracted from either of those sample types. Of note for this clone: This clone's antigen is unknown. No base quality values were provided; no much bigger clone lies one nucleotide off.

TCRbeta CDR3 regions were amplified from genomic DNA using the immunoSEQ Assay, a bias-controlled multiplex PCR. For the original study's pipeline: Within the assay, amplification of reference gene primers was used to estimate how many nucleated cells each sample contained. To quantify the absolute abundance of each unique TCRbeta CDR3 rearrangement, sequence reads were collapsed and filtered. For each sample, productive Simpson clonality was calculated as the square root of Simpson's diversity index across productive rearrangements. This immuneACCESS table, as held by TCRdb, lists in-frame sequences with V and J called but not all clones. Of the missing ones, under half trace to an unresolved V gene in checked studies; the others have no known cause. D and trimming come from the DNA, and the V and J calls and clone size come from that table. Present in this sample are about 190,000 clones, 70% to 90% of which were seen just once. The ten most abundant clones make up 20% to 25% of the sample.

The junction shows trimming of 6 bases on V and 13 bases on J, plus 16 bases between the germline ends. Per the germline V gene, MNHEY is the CDR1 and SVGEGT is the CDR2. The CDR3 measures 12 amino acids from cysteine to phenylalanine. Just CDR3 DNA is preserved here, 36 bases in frame from base 1. Here is what the overall study found, with its caveats: The amount of clinical and demographic metadata varied by source and participant and was provided uncurated.

Here the chain combines TRBV6-2 or TRBV6-3 and TRBJ2-1, with a weak D call of TRBD1 (5 bases match). The sequence came from a man aged 55 to 70 with active or convalescent COVID-19. Sequenced input: peripheral blood. CDR3 reads: CASSDPWTQQFF. DNA sequence: TGTGCCAGCAGCGACCCCTGGACACAACAGTTCTTC.